This T cell receptor beta chain was sequenced for a study of early T cells in non-severe SARS-CoV-2 infection. Study in general: Investigators sequenced bulk RNA drawn from unsorted whole blood, and chains remained unpaired. General observations from the study: Matches to VDJdb favored anti-spike CD8 responses and missed private and CD4 specificities.

As to this clonotype: The target antigen is unknown.

Researchers attached unique molecular identifiers to individual cDNA molecules. TCRdb used MiXCR to reprocess the 5' RACE reads, holding one entry per CDR3 protein. The profile covers roughly 70,000 distinct CDR3 sequences, with 15% to 20% appearing a single time and about 8.2% taken by the ten largest. V was cut by 0 bases and J by 7 bases, with 17 bases left in between. CDR1 is SGDLS, CDR2 YYNGEE, per germline. This CDR3 contains 16 residues. V usage is TRBV9 and J usage is TRBJ2-1; D is possibly TRBD1 (6 bases). This receptor was taken from an adult who was a healthcare worker with PCR-confirmed SARS-CoV-2 infection or an uninfected control (not recorded which). Sample: whole blood, taken at baseline. The CDR3 DNA is TGTGCCAGCAGCGTAGCAGGGGTCGGTTTTGTGAATGAGCAGTTCTTC. Translation gives CASSVAGVGFVNEQFF. The whole variable domain, filled in from reference TRBV9 and TRBJ2-1, reads DSGVTQTPKHLITATGQRVTLRCSPRSGDLSVYWYQQSLDQGLQFLIQYYNGEERAKGNILERFSAQQFPDLHSELNLSSLELGDSALYFCASSVAGVGFVNEQFFGPGTRLTVL.